The 23 T cell receptor beta chains reported below all come from one sample, sequenced in a study of CD8 T cells in ankylosing spondylitis. Broader study findings: Ankylosing spondylitis blood appeared to carry a characteristic TCR beta motif of seven to nine highly homologous variants.

Each CDR3 protein gets one entry after TCRdb re-called the 5' RACE reads with MiXCR. The sample holds about 440,000 distinct CDR3 sequences; over 15% are singletons and the top ten take just over 1%. No antigen has been assigned to these receptors. The sequencing input was blood, either unsorted or a sorted T cell fraction (not recorded which). All receptors derive from a male donor with ankylosing spondylitis.

This clonotype was picked up a small number of times. The CDR3 nucleotides are TGCGCCAGCAGCCAAGAAGTGTTGGGCAGGGAGCAGTACTTC. Amino acid sequence: CASSQEVLGREQYF. The rearrangement links TRBV4-1 to TRBJ2-7; D gene uncertain. The CDR3 length is 14 residues. CDR1 MGHRA and CDR2 YSYEKL come from the germline V gene. V lost 0 bases and J lost 7, with 13 bases in between.

This clonotype came up a few times. The chain has TRBV4-3 and TRBJ2-1; no clear D. The V end lost 0 bases, the J end lost 6 bases, and 9 bases lay between the germline ends. This CDR3 is 14 amino acids long. Germline V gene sequence: CDR1 LGHNA, CDR2 YSLEER. CDR3 amino acids: CASSQDLPRNEQFF. The CDR3 DNA reads TGCGCCAGCAGCCAAGATTTACCTCGCAATGAGCAGTTCTTC.

This clonotype showed up just a few times. V and J are TRBV30 and TRBJ1-2; D is undetermined. This CDR3 is built from 16 residues. CDR1 is GTSNPN and CDR2 is SVGIG in the germline V gene (reference sequence). V was clipped by 8 bases and J by 2 bases, with 24 bases between them. CDR3 sequence reads: CAGGGGSQIRNYGYTF. CDR3 nucleotide sequence: TGTGCCGGTGGAGGAGGCAGTCAGATTAGGAACTATGGCTACACCTTC.

This clonotype was detected a few times. The rearrangement uses TRBV10-2 and TRBJ1-6, with D unresolved. The V gene lost 8 bases and the J gene lost 9 bases, with 14 bases spanning the gap. The CDR3 totals 13 residues. The germline V gene has CDR1 WSHSY and CDR2 SAAADI. The CDR3 is CASFDPDGSPLHF. The CDR3 nucleotides read TGCGCCAGCTTCGATCCTGACGGTTCACCCCTCCACTTT.

This clonotype was counted between two and nine times. The CDR3 loop is CSAPGSESNYGYTF. The DNA for the CDR3 is TGCAGTGCGCCGGGGTCCGAAAGCAACTATGGCTACACCTTC. The genes are TRBV20-1 and TRBJ1-2, with D uncertain. The CDR3 runs to 14 residues. Germline V lookup: CDR1 DFQATT, CDR2 SNEGSKA (reference sequence). V was pared by 6 bases and J by 2 bases, with 16 bases between.

This clonotype has just a few counts. The rearrangement joins TRBV9 to TRBJ2-3; D not certain. In germline, CDR1 is SGDLS, CDR2 YYNGEE. CDR3 size: 15 residues. V lost 1 base and J 1 base, leaving 10 bases between the germline ends. CDR3 in DNA: TGTGCCAGCAGCGTATATGAGCAAGGCACAGATACGCAGTATTTT. Translated: CASSVYEQGTDTQYF.

This clonotype has a count of ten or more. The chain joins TRBV29-1 to TRBJ2-4; tentatively, D is TRBD1 (5 bases). Germline V CDR1 and CDR2: SQVTM, ANQGSEA. This CDR3 has 12 amino acids. The germline V and J ends were trimmed by 7 bases and 7 bases, with 14 bases remaining between them. The CDR3 sequence: CSAFGADNIQYF. The CDR3 nucleotides read TGCAGCGCGTTTGGGGCTGATAACATTCAGTACTTC.

The table lists this clonotype with a few counts. The chain is built from TRBV21-1 and TRBJ2-7; the D call in the table, TRBD1, was not verified against the DNA. TRBV21-1 is described as a pseudogene. This CDR3 spans 14 amino acids. The CDR3 loop reads CASSLGAEPYEQYF. DNA for the CDR3: TGTGCCAGCAGCCTTGGGGCGGAGCCCTACGAGCAGTACTTC.

This clonotype has a handful of counts. J is TRBJ2-3 and V is TRBV24-1, with 9 nucleotides matching TRBD1. The V gene end was trimmed by 5 bases and the J gene end by 2 bases; junction bases not matched to a gene: 10. The CDR3 sequence is 17 residues long. Germline V gene lookup returns CDR1 KGHDR and CDR2 SFDVKD. CDR3 region: CATSGPGGQGATDTQYF. As DNA, the CDR3 is TGTGCCACCAGTGGCCCCGGGGGACAGGGTGCCACAGATACGCAGTATTTT.

This clonotype was seen repeatedly, ten times or more. The gene calls are TRBV6-1 and TRBJ2-1, with 13 bases matching TRBD2. Trimming cost V 6 bases and J 4 bases; bases outside gene matches: 3. There are 15 residues in the CDR3. CDR1 is MNHNS, CDR2 SASEGT, per germline. CDR3 sequence: CASRPGLAGYNEQFF. The CDR3 DNA sequence: TGTGCCAGCAGACCGGGACTAGCGGGGTACAATGAGCAGTTCTTC.

This clonotype was recorded a few times. The rearrangement joins TRBV5-6 to TRBJ2-1; 8 nucleotides line up with TRBD2. V shed 4 bases and J 3 bases; nucleotides not matched to a gene: 9. The CDR3 is 16 amino acids. Germline-derived CDR1 and CDR2 are SGHDT and YYEEEE. CDR3 DNA: TGTGCCAGCAGCCGGATTAGCGGGGACCTCTACAATGAGCAGTTCTTC. This translates into CASSRISGDLYNEQFF.

This clonotype has just a few counts. This rearrangement joins TRBV5-1 to TRBJ1-1; D may be TRBD1 (6 bases). Germline CDR1 reads SGHRS; CDR2 reads YFSETQ. CDR3 length equals 15 residues. Trimming left V 4 bases short and J 2 bases short, with 15 bases between. CDR3 sequence reads: CASSALTGVNTEAFF. In DNA, the CDR3 is TGCGCCAGCAGCGCCTTGACAGGAGTCAACACTGAAGCTTTCTTT.

The chain joins TRBV10-1 to TRBJ2-1; 8 positions match TRBD1. CDR1 is WNHNN, CDR2 SYGVQD, per germline (reference sequence). The V segment lost 2 bases and the J segment 8 bases; nucleotides outside the gene matches: 17. The CDR3 consists of 18 residues. CDR3 nucleotides: TGCGCCAGCAGTGAGACAGGACAGGGCAGAGCCCTGGCCCATGAGCAGTTCTTC. Translating gives CASSETGQGRALAHEQFF.

J is TRBJ2-7 and V is TRBV20-1; perhaps TRBD1 as D (6 bases). Deletions cut 7 bases from V and 3 bases from J, with 19 bases between. CDR1 DFQATT and CDR2 SNEGSKA come from the germline V gene (reference sequence). This CDR3 contains 14 residues. CDR3 nucleotides: TGCAGTGTTTGGCCCGGGACAAACAACTACGAGCAGTACTTC. Amino acid sequence: CSVWPGTNNYEQYF.

This clonotype was seen many times. The gene calls are TRBV20-1 and TRBJ2-3; 11 nucleotides line up with TRBD2. Trimming took 0 bases from V and 4 from J; bases not matched to a gene: 3. Germline CDR1 and CDR2: DFQATT and SNEGSKA (reference sequence). This CDR3 is built from 15 residues. This CDR3 reads CSARDTSGGADTQYF. For the CDR3, the DNA is TGCAGTGCTAGAGATACTAGCGGGGGAGCAGATACGCAGTATTTT.

This clonotype has just a few counts. This rearrangement joins TRBV12-3 or TRBV12-4 to TRBJ1-1; the D is unclear. V lost 4 bases and J 1 base, leaving 10 bases between the germline ends. The CDR3 spans 14 residues. The CDR3 sequence is CASSSGLSNTEAFF. In DNA form, the CDR3 reads TGTGCCAGCAGTTCAGGACTTTCGAACACTGAAGCTTTCTTT.

This clonotype occurred a few times. The V call is TRBV28, the J call TRBJ2-7, with 7 bases identical to TRBD2. The CDR3 covers 13 residues. Germline assignment: CDR1 MDHEN and CDR2 SYDVKM. The junction had 1 base not matched to a gene; V was cut back by 2 bases and J by 3 bases. CDR3 sequence reads: CASSLLADYEQYF. DNA of the CDR3: TGTGCCAGCAGTTTACTAGCGGACTACGAGCAGTACTTC.

The chain's CDR3 is CASSLWEGSMNTEAFF. CDR3 DNA sequence: TGTGCCAGCAGCTTGTGGGAGGGGTCCATGAACACTGAAGCTTTCTTT. This chain links TRBV5-6 with TRBJ1-1; possibly TRBD1 for D (5 bases). The CDR3 contains 16 residues. The V and J ends lost 1 base and 0 bases respectively, with 13 bases between them. Germline CDR1 SGHDT, CDR2 YYEEEE.

This clonotype has a handful of counts. The V call is TRBV20-1, the J call TRBJ1-1; 7 bases are a match to TRBD1. Looked up from germline, CDR1 is DFQATT and CDR2 is SNEGSKA (reference sequence). The CDR3 runs to 15 residues. J gave up 3 bases and V 5 bases, and 12 bases lay outside the gene matches. CDR3 in amino acids: CSAPSILGQDTEAFF. As DNA, the CDR3 is TGCAGTGCTCCAAGTATTCTCGGACAGGACACTGAAGCTTTCTTT.

This clonotype was counted only a few times. The chain uses TRBV28 and TRBJ1-3, with 12 bases fitting TRBD1. V shed 7 bases and J 9 bases; nucleotides not matched to a gene: 13. Germline V lookup: CDR1 MDHEN, CDR2 SYDVKM. The CDR3 runs to 16 residues. The CDR3 here is CASNDLRDRGQVTIYF. For the CDR3, the DNA is TGTGCCAGCAATGATCTCCGGGACAGGGGGCAGGTCACCATATATTTT.

The chain couples TRBV28 to TRBJ2-6, with 7 bases fitting TRBD1. Trimming at V came to 7 bases and at J to 5 bases, leaving 11 bases not matched to a gene. CDR1 is MDHEN, CDR2 SYDVKM, per germline. The CDR3 runs to 16 residues. DNA for the CDR3: TGTGCCAGCAAGAGAGGGGGCGATTCTAGGGCCAACGTCCTGACTTTC. Protein: CASKRGGDSRANVLTF.

The chain recombines TRBV19 with TRBJ2-7; tentatively, D is TRBD2 (7 bases). The V and J ends lost 3 bases and 3 bases respectively, with 12 bases between them. CDR1 and CDR2 (germline): LNHDA, SQIVND (reference sequence). The CDR3 runs 14 residues. CDR3 sequence: CASSMGGAYYEQYF. The DNA of the CDR3 is TGTGCCAGTAGTATGGGGGGGGCTTACTACGAGCAGTACTTC.

V is TRBV9 and J is TRBJ2-2; D gene uncertain. CDR1 and CDR2 from the germline V gene are SGDLS and YYNGEE. Trimming stripped 0 bases from V and 3 bases from J, with 9 bases between. This CDR3 region has 15 residues. The chain's CDR3 is CASSVGQVYTGELFF. In nucleotides, the CDR3 is TGTGCCAGCAGCGTAGGGCAGGTTTACACCGGGGAGCTGTTTTTT.